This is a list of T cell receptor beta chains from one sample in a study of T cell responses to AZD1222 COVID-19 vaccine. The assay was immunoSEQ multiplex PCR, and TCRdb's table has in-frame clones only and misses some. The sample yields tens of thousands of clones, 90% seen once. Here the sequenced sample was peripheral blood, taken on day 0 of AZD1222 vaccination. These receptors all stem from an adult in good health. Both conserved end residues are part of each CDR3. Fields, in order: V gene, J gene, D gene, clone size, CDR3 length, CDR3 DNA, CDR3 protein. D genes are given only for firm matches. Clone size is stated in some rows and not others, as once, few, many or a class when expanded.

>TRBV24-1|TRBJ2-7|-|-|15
TGTGCCACCAGTGATCCTTTGACCGGGACCGACGAGCAGTACTTC
CATSDPLTGTDEQYF
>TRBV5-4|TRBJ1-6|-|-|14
TGTGCCAGCAGCTTCCCAGGCAGGGATTCACCCCTCCACTTT
CASSFPGRDSPLHF
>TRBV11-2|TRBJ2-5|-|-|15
TGTGCCAGTCGCCAACCCGGGGGTCGTAGGGAGACCCAGTACTTC
CASRQPGGRRETQYF
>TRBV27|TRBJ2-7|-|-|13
TGTGCCAGCAGTCCCGCGGAGGCCTACGAGCAGTACTTC
CASSPAEAYEQYF
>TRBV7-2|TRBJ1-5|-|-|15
TGTGCCAGCAGCCCCATCGAGGGGAGCAATCAGCCCCAGCATTTT
CASSPIEGSNQPQHF
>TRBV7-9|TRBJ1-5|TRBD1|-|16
TGTGCCAGCGCCGCCTTACAGGGGGCCCGGGATCAGCCCCAGCATTTT
CASAALQGARDQPQHF
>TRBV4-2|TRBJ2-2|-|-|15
TGTGCCAGCAGCCAAGGGCGGGCGAGGGTCGGGGAGCTGTTTTTT
CASSQGRARVGELFF
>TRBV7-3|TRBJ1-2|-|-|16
TGTGCCAGCAGCTTAACGTCCGGGCAGGTCACTTATGGCTACACCTTC
CASSLTSGQVTYGYTF
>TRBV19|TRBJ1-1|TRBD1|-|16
TGTGCCAGTAGTATCACACAGGGGGCAGTTACCACTGAAGCTTTCTTT
CASSITQGAVTTEAFF
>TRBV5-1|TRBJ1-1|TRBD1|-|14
TGCGCCAGCAGCTCCGGGACAGGGAACACTGAAGCTTTCTTT
CASSSGTGNTEAFF
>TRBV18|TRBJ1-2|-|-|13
TGTGCCAGCTCCCCGGACGGGCGCTATGGCTACACCTTC
CASSPDGRYGYTF
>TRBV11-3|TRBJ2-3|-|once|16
TGTGCCAGCAGCTTAAACCCCACCTTAACTGCAGATACGCAGTATTTT
CASSLNPTLTADTQYF
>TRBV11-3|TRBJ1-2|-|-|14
TGTGCCAGCAGCCGTGTGGGGGGTTCCTATGGCTACACCTTC
CASSRVGGSYGYTF
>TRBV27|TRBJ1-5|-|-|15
TGTGCCAGCAGTTCCGCCGGGTATAGCAATCAGCCCCAGCATTTT
CASSSAGYSNQPQHF
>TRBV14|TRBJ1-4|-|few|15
TGTGCCAGCAGCCGCCTTGACCTTGGGAATGAAAAACTGTTTTTT
CASSRLDLGNEKLFF
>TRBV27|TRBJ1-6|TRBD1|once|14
TGTGCCAGCAGTCCAACAGGGGGCAGGTCACCCCTCCACTTT
CASSPTGGRSPLHF
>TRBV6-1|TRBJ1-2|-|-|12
TGTGCCAGCAGTTTTGATCGGTATGGCTACACCTTC
CASSFDRYGYTF
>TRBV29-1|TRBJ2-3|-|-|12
TGCAGCGTTGATGGGCTGGCAGATACGCAGTATTTT
CSVDGLADTQYF
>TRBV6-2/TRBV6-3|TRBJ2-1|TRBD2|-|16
TGTGCCAGCAGTTCGCGGGGGGGATACTCCTACAATGAGCAGTTCTTC
CASSSRGGYSYNEQFF
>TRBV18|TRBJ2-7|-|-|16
TGTGCCAGCTCACCACCCTCCCCGGGACCGAGTAAGAAGCAGTACTTC
CASSPPSPGPSKKQYF
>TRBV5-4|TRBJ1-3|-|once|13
TGTGCCAGCAGCTCGGAGGCTGGAAACACCATATATTTT
CASSSEAGNTIYF
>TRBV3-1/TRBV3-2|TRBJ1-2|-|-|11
TGTGCCAGCAGCCAAGAGGAGGGCTACACCTTC
CASSQEEGYTF
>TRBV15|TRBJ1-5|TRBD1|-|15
TGTGCCACCAGCAGAGGTAGACAGGGAGATCAGCCCCAGCATTTT
CATSRGRQGDQPQHF
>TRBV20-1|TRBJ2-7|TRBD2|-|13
TGCAGTGCTAGTGGGACTAGTCTCTACGAGCAGTACTTC
CSASGTSLYEQYF
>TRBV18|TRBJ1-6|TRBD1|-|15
TGTGCCAGCTCACCCGGGGCAGGGGGAAATTCACCCCTCCACTTT
CASSPGAGGNSPLHF
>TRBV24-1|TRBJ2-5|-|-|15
TGTGCCACCCTTAGGGTGGGAAGGACCCAAGAGACCCAGTACTTC
CATLRVGRTQETQYF
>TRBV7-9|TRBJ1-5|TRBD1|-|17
TGTGCCAGCAGCTTAGGGACAGGGGGCGGTTGGAATCAGCCCCAGCATTTT
CASSLGTGGGWNQPQHF
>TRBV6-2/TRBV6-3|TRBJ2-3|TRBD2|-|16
TGTGCCAGCAGCCGACTAGCGGGAGCCGACACAGATACGCAGTATTTT
CASSRLAGADTDTQYF
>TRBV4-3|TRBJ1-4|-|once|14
TGCGCCAGCAGCCCAAGCCAGGGCGACGAAAAACTGTTTTTT
CASSPSQGDEKLFF
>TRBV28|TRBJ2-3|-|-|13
TGTGCCAGCAGTTTAAAGGGGACAGATACGCAGTATTTT
CASSLKGTDTQYF